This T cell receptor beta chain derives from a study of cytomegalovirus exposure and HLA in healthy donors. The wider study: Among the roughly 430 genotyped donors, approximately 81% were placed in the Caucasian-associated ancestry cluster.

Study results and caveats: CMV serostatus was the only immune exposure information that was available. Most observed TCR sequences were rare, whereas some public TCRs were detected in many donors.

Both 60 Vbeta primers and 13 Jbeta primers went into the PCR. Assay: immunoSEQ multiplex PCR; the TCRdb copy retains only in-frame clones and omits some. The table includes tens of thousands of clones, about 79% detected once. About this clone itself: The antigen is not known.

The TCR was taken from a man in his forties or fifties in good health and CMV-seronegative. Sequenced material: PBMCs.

CDR3 coding DNA: TGTGCCAGCAGTTTTTCAGGCGAGCTCCAAGAGACCCAGTACTTC. Translation: CASSFSGELQETQYF. The chain uses TRBV28 and TRBJ2-5; D uncertain. Germline V gene data show CDR1 as MDHEN and CDR2 as SYDVKM. V was pared by 3 bases and J by 1 base, with 12 bases between. CDR3 length: 15 amino acids. The full variable domain, completed using reference TRBV28 and TRBJ2-5, is DVKVTQSSRYLVKRTGEKVFLECVQDMDHENMFWYRQDPGLGLRLIYFSYDVKMKEKGDIPEGYSVSREKKERFSLILESASTNQTSMYLCASSFSGELQETQYFGPGTRLLVL.